This entry lists 31 T cell receptor beta chains sequenced from one sample in a study of T-cell reconstitution after alpha-beta-depleted transplantation in children. Unique molecular identifiers were used in preparing the TCRbeta library. Each CDR3 protein is one row after TCRdb ran MiXCR on the PCR reads. Altogether about 600,000 distinct CDR3 sequences are present, about an eighth being singletons, with the ten largest covering around 2.2%. The source material was PBMCs, mostly from graft donor cells, sampled 360 days after TCRalphabeta/CD19-depleted stem cell transplant. These receptors were obtained from a male patient between 5 and 17 years old who had a stem cell transplant for acute myeloid leukemia, so the T cells may come from the graft donor.

In this sample, this clonotype turned up a few times. V and J are TRBV18 and TRBJ1-1; possible D gene TRBD1, 5 bases. The CDR3 is made up of 16 amino acids. Between the trimmed V and J ends, which lost 0 bases and 0 bases, there was a span of 11 bases. CDR1 KGHSH and CDR2 LQKENI come from the germline V gene. The DNA of the CDR3 is TGTGCCAGCTCACCACCCACAGGAACTATGAACACTGAAGCTTTCTTT. Amino acid sequence: CASSPPTGTMNTEAFF.

This clonotype showed up just a few times. The J gene is TRBJ2-2, the V gene TRBV24-1; D possibly uses TRBD1 or TRBD2 (5 bases each). The CDR3 has 15 residues. V lost 4 bases, J lost 7 bases, and 15 bases lay in between. Per the germline V gene, CDR1 is KGHDR and CDR2 is SFDVKD. Written as DNA, the CDR3 is TGTGCCACCAGTGACTCCGGGACGACCTACGGGGAGCTGTTTTTT. It encodes CATSDSGTTYGELFF.

This clonotype was seen a handful of times. The rearrangement joins TRBV20-1 to TRBJ2-7; TRBD2 is a possible D gene (6 bases). CDR3 length equals 14 residues. V was pared by 6 bases and J by 2 bases, with 17 bases between. The V gene's germline CDR1 is DFQATT and CDR2 SNEGSKA (reference sequence). The DNA for the CDR3 is TGCAGTGCGCCGGACGCGGGATCGACCTACGAGCAGTACTTC. As protein: CSAPDAGSTYEQYF.

V is TRBV4-2 and J is TRBJ2-4, with 9 bases identical to TRBD2. Germline V gives CDR1 LGHNA, CDR2 YNFKEQ. The CDR3 runs to 15 residues. The V gene end was trimmed by 7 bases and the J gene end by 8 bases; junction bases not matched to a gene: 12. The CDR3 bases are TGTGCCAGCACCCCGGTAGCGGGAGAGGTACACATTCAGTACTTC. Encoded protein: CASTPVAGEVHIQYF.

The rearrangement uses TRBV12-3 or TRBV12-4 and TRBJ2-2, with D maybe TRBD1 (5 bases). V was cut by 2 bases and J by 6 bases, with 25 bases left in between. The CDR3 is 19 amino acids. Here the CDR3 reads CASSLKGLVSQGSAGELFF. CDR3 DNA sequence: TGTGCCAGCAGTTTAAAGGGGCTGGTATCGCAGGGATCTGCCGGGGAGCTGTTTTTT.

The chain employs TRBV5-8 and TRBJ1-3; 7 bases agree with TRBD1. Germline values: CDR1 SGHTS, CDR2 YDEGEE. V shed 0 bases and J 3 bases; nucleotides not matched to a gene: 6. This CDR3 is 16 amino acids long. CDR3 sequence reads: CASSLEGAWYGNTIYF. CDR3 DNA: TGTGCCAGCAGCTTGGAGGGGGCTTGGTATGGAAACACCATATATTTT.

The rearrangement joins TRBV25-1 to TRBJ2-7; possibly TRBD1 for D (6 bases). Germline V lookup: CDR1 MGHDK, CDR2 SYGVNS. V shed 7 bases and J shed 0 bases, with 10 bases lying between them. The CDR3 loop spans 13 amino acids. The CDR3 loop reads CASNRDTSYEQYF. The CDR3 nucleotides are TGTGCCAGCAACCGGGACACCTCCTACGAGCAGTACTTC.

This clonotype was recorded a few times. The V and J genes are TRBV19 and TRBJ2-1; the D gene is possibly TRBD2 (5 bases). V was clipped by 0 bases and J by 6 bases, with 15 bases between them. Per germline, CDR1 LNHDA and CDR2 SQIVND (reference sequence). This CDR3 is built from 16 residues. CDR3 amino acids: CASSIDPGGRGNEQFF. Written as DNA, the CDR3 is TGTGCCAGTAGTATAGATCCGGGTGGACGGGGCAATGAGCAGTTCTTC.

This clonotype came up a few times. The rearrangement joins TRBV28 to TRBJ2-1; D gene ambiguous. Germline loops: CDR1 MDHEN, CDR2 SYDVKM. The CDR3 covers 12 residues. With 5 bases removed from V and 4 bases from J, the gap between germline ends came to 6 bases. The CDR3 protein is CASSRPYNEQFF. CDR3 DNA sequence: TGTGCCAGCAGTCGACCGTACAATGAGCAGTTCTTC.

This clonotype showed up just a few times. This chain joins TRBV12-3 or TRBV12-4 and TRBJ2-1; 14 positions agree with TRBD2. V shed 0 bases and J 9 bases; nucleotides not matched to a gene: 7. This CDR3 spans 17 amino acids. The CDR3 reads CASSLARLAGGQGEQFF. The CDR3 nucleotides are TGTGCCAGCAGTTTAGCGCGACTAGCGGGAGGGCAAGGTGAGCAGTTCTTC.

This rearrangement joins TRBV20-1 to TRBJ2-7, with D tentatively TRBD1 or TRBD2 (5 bases each). Trimming stripped 4 bases from V and 5 bases from J, with 21 bases between. Per germline, CDR1 DFQATT and CDR2 SNEGSKA (reference sequence). The CDR3 runs 15 residues. CDR3 DNA sequence: TGCAGTGCTATCTCTCGGTTGAGGGGTCTCGACGAGCAGTACTTC. Translating it yields CSAISRLRGLDEQYF.

The chain links TRBV10-3 to TRBJ2-5; the match to TRBD1 covers 11 bases. Per the germline V gene, CDR1 is ENHRY and CDR2 is SYGVKD. The length of the CDR3 is 15 residues. J lost 2 bases, V lost 6 bases, and 5 bases had no gene match. The CDR3: CAISGTGGLQETQYF. The CDR3, as DNA: TGTGCCATCAGCGGGACAGGGGGATTACAAGAGACCCAGTACTTC.

The chain joins TRBV5-1 to TRBJ2-1; TRBD2 is a possible D gene (6 bases). From germline, CDR1 is SGHRS and CDR2 YFSETQ. Trimming shortened V by 4 bases and J by 2 bases, and 16 bases separated the two germline ends. CDR3 length: 16 amino acids. As DNA, the CDR3 is TGCGCCAGCAGCCCCCGGGAGCGGAGTACCTACAATGAGCAGTTCTTC. Its protein product is CASSPRERSTYNEQFF. Looking up the rest from reference TRBV5-1 and TRBJ2-1 gives the full variable domain: KAGVTQTPRYLIKTRGQQVTLSCSPISGHRSVSWYQQTPGQGLQFLFEYFSETQRNKGNFPGRFSGRQFSNSRSEMNVSTLELGDSALYLCASSPRERSTYNEQFFGPGTRLTVL.

This sequence joins TRBV4-2 and TRBJ2-1; 10 bases fit TRBD2. This CDR3 comprises 17 residues. V lost 1 base, J lost 10 bases, and 13 bases stayed unmatched. Germline assignment: CDR1 LGHNA and CDR2 YNFKEQ. In DNA form, the CDR3 reads TGTGCCAGCAGCCAAGTAACTACGGGGGGTAGCGGGAGGGAGCAGTTCTTC. Encoded protein: CASSQVTTGGSGREQFF.

The chain combines TRBV10-3 with TRBJ2-1; D ambiguous. The CDR3 is made up of 16 amino acids. Germline CDR1 and CDR2: ENHRY and SYGVKD. The V end lost 0 bases, the J end lost 0 bases, and 9 bases lay between the germline ends. CDR3 sequence (DNA): TGTGCCATCAGTGAGTCGGTGTTGCCCTCCTACAATGAGCAGTTCTTC. This encodes CAISESVLPSYNEQFF.

In its sample, this clonotype was seen a few times. This chain joins TRBV6-2 or TRBV6-3 and TRBJ2-1; D not resolved. In germline, CDR1 is MNHEY, CDR2 SVGEGT. The CDR3 extends over 15 amino acids. Trimming left V 5 bases short and J 0 bases short, with 11 bases between. The CDR3 loop reads CASSQFLSSYNEQFF. Written as DNA, the CDR3 is TGTGCCAGCAGTCAATTCTTGAGCTCCTACAATGAGCAGTTCTTC.

This clonotype was detected many times. CDR3 DNA: TGTGCCAGCAGCTTCGGGACAGTGTCCTACGAGCAGTACTTC. It yields the protein CASSFGTVSYEQYF. V and J are TRBV7-9 and TRBJ2-7, with 7 bases that match TRBD1. Germline V gene lookup returns CDR1 SEHNR and CDR2 FQNEAQ (reference sequence). This CDR3 contains 14 residues. Trimming removed 3 bases from V and 1 base from J; junction bases left unmatched: 3.

This clonotype has only a few counts. The J gene is TRBJ2-1, the V gene TRBV28; possible D gene TRBD2, 6 bases. V lost 7 bases and J lost 0, with 13 bases in between. Germline CDR1 is MDHEN and CDR2 is SYDVKM. The CDR3 is 15 residues long. The chain's CDR3 is CASIAGPSSYNEQFF. The CDR3 coding sequence is TGTGCCAGCATTGCGGGACCGAGCTCCTACAATGAGCAGTTCTTC.

J is TRBJ1-1 and V is TRBV28; D remains unclear. The V gene's germline CDR1 is MDHEN and CDR2 SYDVKM. Deletions cut 2 bases from V and 1 base from J, with 11 bases between. This CDR3 contains 15 residues. The CDR3 is CASSLPSLPNTEAFF. CDR3 DNA sequence: TGTGCCAGCAGTTTACCATCCCTTCCGAACACTGAAGCTTTCTTT.

This clonotype was seen ten or more times. The CDR3 protein is CATEPQSTF. The CDR3 region has the DNA TGTGCCACCGAACCTCAGTCGACCTTC. The V and J genes are TRBV10-3 and TRBJ1-2; D is uncertain. Germline CDR1 and CDR2: ENHRY and SYGVKD. The V end lost 10 bases, the J end lost 14 bases, and 14 bases lay between the germline ends. This CDR3 region has 9 residues.

In its sample, this clonotype was seen a few times. J is TRBJ2-7 and V is TRBV28; D is unresolved. Germline values: CDR1 MDHEN, CDR2 SYDVKM. This CDR3 has 17 amino acids. The V end lost 1 base, the J end lost 0 bases, and 16 bases lay between the germline ends. The chain's CDR3 is CASSLYSLLAGSYEQYF. The CDR3 DNA reads as TGTGCCAGCAGTTTATATTCTCTTTTGGCTGGCTCCTACGAGCAGTACTTC.

This clonotype was seen a handful of times. The gene calls are TRBV4-3 and TRBJ2-7; 7 bases are a match to TRBD1. Per germline, CDR1 LGHNA and CDR2 YSLEER. Trimming took 0 bases from V and 6 from J; bases not matched to a gene: 5. This CDR3 contains 14 residues. The DNA for the CDR3 is TGCGCCAGCAGCCAAGAAGACAGGGCGGGCGAGCAGTACTTC. This encodes CASSQEDRAGEQYF.

Only a few counts were recorded for this clonotype. The V call is TRBV12-3 or TRBV12-4, the J call TRBJ2-2; 15 bases are a match to TRBD2. The CDR3 contains 16 residues. V gave up 5 bases and J gave up 8 bases; unmatched junction bases: 6. The CDR3 spells CASSPRTSGRGGELFF. The CDR3 DNA follows: TGTGCCAGCAGTCCCCGGACTAGCGGGAGGGGAGGGGAGCTGTTTTTT.

This clonotype was counted at least ten times. The rearrangement joins TRBV5-1 to TRBJ2-1; 10 bases align to TRBD2. Germline-derived CDR1 and CDR2 are SGHRS and YFSETQ. The CDR3 extends over 15 amino acids. J was trimmed by 7 bases and V by 0 bases; bases with no gene match: 4. In nucleotides, the CDR3 is TGCGCCAGCAGCTTGGTAGCGGGAGGACGGAATGAGCAGTTCTTC. Protein sequence: CASSLVAGGRNEQFF.

This clonotype was seen a few times. The J gene is TRBJ2-1, the V gene TRBV14; weak D call: TRBD1 (5 bases). V was cut by 0 bases and J by 6 bases, with 24 bases left in between. Germline V CDR1 and CDR2: SGHDN, FVKESK. The CDR3 covers 19 residues. The CDR3 region has the DNA TGTGCCAGCAGCCAAGATTTCCCCGACAGCCCCTTCTTTTCCAATGAGCAGTTCTTC. Translating gives CASSQDFPDSPFFSNEQFF.

There are a few counts of this clonotype. This rearrangement joins TRBV5-1 to TRBJ1-5, with 10 nucleotides matching TRBD1. V trimming: 0 bases; J trimming: 0 bases; junction bases outside the gene matches: 3. This CDR3 contains 17 residues. Germline values: CDR1 SGHRS, CDR2 YFSETQ. CDR3 sequence reads: CASSLGDRGYSNQPQHF. CDR3 nucleotide sequence: TGCGCCAGCAGCTTGGGGGACAGGGGCTATAGCAATCAGCCCCAGCATTTT.

The chain joins TRBV29-1 to TRBJ2-4, with TRBD1 as a possible D gene (6 bases). The CDR3 covers 17 residues. The germline V gene has CDR1 SQVTM and CDR2 ANQGSEA. Trimming took 4 bases from V and 0 from J, leaving 19 bases between them. The CDR3 region is CSVGEWTAPLAKNIQYF. The CDR3 DNA is TGCAGCGTTGGAGAGTGGACAGCCCCTCTAGCCAAAAACATTCAGTACTTC.

This clonotype was counted between two and nine times. The chain carries TRBV12-3 or TRBV12-4 and TRBJ1-1; D is unresolved. Trimming took off 3 bases at V and 0 bases at J, with 8 bases between the two ends. There are 14 residues in the CDR3. The CDR3 DNA reads TGTGCCAGCAGTTTTCGGAAACTGAACACTGAAGCTTTCTTT. Protein sequence: CASSFRKLNTEAFF.

This clonotype was found many times. The chain employs TRBV6-5 and TRBJ1-2; the D is unclear. V was cut by 0 bases and J by 4 bases, with 12 bases left in between. Germline loops: CDR1 MNHEY, CDR2 SVGAGI. The CDR3 covers 15 residues. CDR3 in DNA: TGTGCCAGCAGTTACTCAGTGGCAGAGGGCTATGGCTACACCTTC. The encoded protein is CASSYSVAEGYGYTF.

This chain links TRBV20-1 with TRBJ1-1; 8 positions match TRBD1. Germline loops: CDR1 DFQATT, CDR2 SNEGSKA (reference sequence). V gave up 1 base and J gave up 3 bases; unmatched junction bases: 7. This CDR3 has 15 amino acids. CDR3 sequence reads: CSARVAGGKDTEAFF. Written as DNA, the CDR3 is TGCAGTGCTAGAGTCGCAGGGGGCAAAGACACTGAAGCTTTCTTT.

This clonotype was found a few times. This chain uses TRBV20-1 with TRBJ2-2; D might be TRBD2 (6 bases). The CDR3 totals 15 residues. V gave up 0 bases and J gave up 1 base, with 9 bases separating them. From germline, CDR1 is DFQATT and CDR2 SNEGSKA (reference sequence). In DNA form, the CDR3 reads TGCAGTGCTAGAGATGTAGCGGTGAACACCGGGGAGCTGTTTTTT. Its protein is CSARDVAVNTGELFF.